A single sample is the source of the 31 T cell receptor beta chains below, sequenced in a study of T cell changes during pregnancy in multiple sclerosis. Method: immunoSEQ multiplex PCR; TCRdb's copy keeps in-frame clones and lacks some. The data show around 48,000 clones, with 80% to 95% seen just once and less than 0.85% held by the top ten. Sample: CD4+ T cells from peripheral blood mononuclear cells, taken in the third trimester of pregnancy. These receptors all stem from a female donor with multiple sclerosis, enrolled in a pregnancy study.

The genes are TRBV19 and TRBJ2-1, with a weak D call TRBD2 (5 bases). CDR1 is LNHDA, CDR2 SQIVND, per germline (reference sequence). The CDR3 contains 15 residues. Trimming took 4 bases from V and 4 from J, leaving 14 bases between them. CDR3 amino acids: CASSNPGRRYNEQFF. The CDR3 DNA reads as TGTGCCAGTAGTAATCCGGGGAGAAGGTACAATGAGCAGTTCTTC.

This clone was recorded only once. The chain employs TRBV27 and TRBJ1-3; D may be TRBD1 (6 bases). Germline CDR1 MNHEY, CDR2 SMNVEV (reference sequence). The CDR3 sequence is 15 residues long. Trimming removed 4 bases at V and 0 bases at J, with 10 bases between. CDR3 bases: TGTGCCAGCAGTTCAAAACAGGGCTCTGGAAACACCATATATTTT. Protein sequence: CASSSKQGSGNTIYF.

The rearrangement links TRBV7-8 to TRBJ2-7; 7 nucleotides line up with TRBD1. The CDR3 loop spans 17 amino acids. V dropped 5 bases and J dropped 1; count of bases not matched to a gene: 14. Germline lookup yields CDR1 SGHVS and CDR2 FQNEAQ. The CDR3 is CASSHVSGQVESYEQYF. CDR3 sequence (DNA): TGTGCCAGCAGCCATGTCTCCGGACAGGTTGAATCCTACGAGCAGTACTTC. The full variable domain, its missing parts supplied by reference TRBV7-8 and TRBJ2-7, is GAGVSQSPRYKVAKRGQDVALRCDPISGHVSLFWYQQALGQGPEFLTYFQNEAQLDKSGLPSDRFFAERPEGSVSTLKIQRTQQEDSAVYLCASSHVSGQVESYEQYFGPGTRLTVT.

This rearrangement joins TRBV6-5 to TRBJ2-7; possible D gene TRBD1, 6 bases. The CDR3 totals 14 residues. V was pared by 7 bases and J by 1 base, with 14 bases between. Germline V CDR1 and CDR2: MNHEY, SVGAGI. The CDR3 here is CASTSKGGSYEQYF. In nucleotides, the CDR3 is TGTGCCAGCACTTCGAAAGGGGGATCCTACGAGCAGTACTTC.

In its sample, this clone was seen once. This CDR3 reads CASSPTQGREKLFF. In DNA, the CDR3 is TGTGCCAGCAGCCCGACACAGGGAAGAGAAAAACTGTTTTTT. The chain is built from TRBV7-2 and TRBJ1-4, with D possibly TRBD1 on 6 matching bases. CDR1 and CDR2 (germline): SGHTA, FQGNSA. The CDR3 contains 14 residues. V was pared by 5 bases and J by 8 bases, with 15 bases between.

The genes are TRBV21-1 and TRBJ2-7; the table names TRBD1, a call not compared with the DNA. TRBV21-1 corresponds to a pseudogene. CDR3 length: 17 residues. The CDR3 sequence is CASSKPQGQGAYHEQYF. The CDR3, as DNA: TGTGCCAGCAGCAAACCCCAGGGACAGGGGGCATATCACGAGCAGTACTTC.

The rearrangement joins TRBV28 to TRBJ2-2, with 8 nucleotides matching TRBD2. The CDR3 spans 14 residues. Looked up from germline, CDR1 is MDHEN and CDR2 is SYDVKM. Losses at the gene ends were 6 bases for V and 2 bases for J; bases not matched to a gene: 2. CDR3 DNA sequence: TGTGCCAGCAGGCTAGCGGGTAACACCGGGGAGCTGTTTTTT. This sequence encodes CASRLAGNTGELFF.

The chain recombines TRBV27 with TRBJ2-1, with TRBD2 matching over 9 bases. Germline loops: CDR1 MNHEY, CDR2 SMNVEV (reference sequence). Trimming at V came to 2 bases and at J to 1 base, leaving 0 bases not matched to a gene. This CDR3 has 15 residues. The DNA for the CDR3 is TGTGCCAGCAGTTTACTAGCGGGATCCTACAATGAGCAGTTCTTC. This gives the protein CASSLLAGSYNEQFF.

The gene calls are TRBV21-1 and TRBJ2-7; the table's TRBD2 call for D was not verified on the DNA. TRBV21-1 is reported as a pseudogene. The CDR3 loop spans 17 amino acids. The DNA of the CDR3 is TGTGCCAGCGGGATTCAACTAGCGGGAGGTGAGTCCTACGAGCAGTACTTC. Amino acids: CASGIQLAGGESYEQYF.

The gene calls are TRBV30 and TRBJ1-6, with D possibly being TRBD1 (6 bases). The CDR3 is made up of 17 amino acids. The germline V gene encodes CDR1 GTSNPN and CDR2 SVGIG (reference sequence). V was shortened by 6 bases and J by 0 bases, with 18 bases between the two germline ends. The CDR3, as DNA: TGTGCCTGCAGTTGGACAGCCGGAAGCTCCTATAATTCACCCCTCCACTTT. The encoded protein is CACSWTAGSSYNSPLHF.

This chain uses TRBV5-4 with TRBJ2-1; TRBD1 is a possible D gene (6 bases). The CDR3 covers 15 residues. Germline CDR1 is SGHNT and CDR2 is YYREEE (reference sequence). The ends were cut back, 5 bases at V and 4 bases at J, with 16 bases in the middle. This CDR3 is CASSATVGAYNEQFF. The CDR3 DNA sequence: TGTGCCAGCAGTGCGACAGTGGGGGCTTACAATGAGCAGTTCTTC.

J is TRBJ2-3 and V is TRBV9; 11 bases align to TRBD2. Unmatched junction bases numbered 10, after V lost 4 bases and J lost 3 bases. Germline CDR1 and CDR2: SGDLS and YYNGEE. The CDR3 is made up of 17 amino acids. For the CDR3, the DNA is TGTGCCAGCAGCTCGGGACTAGCGGCTTCCCGAACAGATACGCAGTATTTT. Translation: CASSSGLAASRTDTQYF.

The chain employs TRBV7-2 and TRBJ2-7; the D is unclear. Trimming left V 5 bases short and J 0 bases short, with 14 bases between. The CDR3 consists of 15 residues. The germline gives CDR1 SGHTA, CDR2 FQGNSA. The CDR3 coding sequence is TGTGCCAGCAGCCCCCTGCCAGGAAGCTCCTACGAGCAGTACTTC. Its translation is CASSPLPGSSYEQYF.

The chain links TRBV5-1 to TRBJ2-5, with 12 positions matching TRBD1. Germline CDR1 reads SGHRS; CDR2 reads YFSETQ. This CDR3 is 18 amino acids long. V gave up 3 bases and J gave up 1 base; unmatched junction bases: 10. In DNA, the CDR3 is TGCGCCAGCAGCTGGAACCGGGACAGGGGGCGCCTCCAAGAGACCCAGTACTTC. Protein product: CASSWNRDRGRLQETQYF.

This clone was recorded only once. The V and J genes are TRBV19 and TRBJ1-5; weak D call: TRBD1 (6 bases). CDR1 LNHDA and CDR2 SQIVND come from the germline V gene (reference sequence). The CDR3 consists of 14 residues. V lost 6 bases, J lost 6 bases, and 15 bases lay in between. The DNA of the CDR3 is TGTGCCAGTAGAGTAACCGACAGGTCTCAGCCCCAGCATTTT. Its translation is CASRVTDRSQPQHF.

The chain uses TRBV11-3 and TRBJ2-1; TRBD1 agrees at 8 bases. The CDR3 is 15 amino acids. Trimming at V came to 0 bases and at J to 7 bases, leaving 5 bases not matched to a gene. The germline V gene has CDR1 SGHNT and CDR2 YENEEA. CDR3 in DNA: TGTGCCAGCAGCTTAGAGGGACAGGCTAGGAATGAGCAGTTCTTC. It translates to CASSLEGQARNEQFF.

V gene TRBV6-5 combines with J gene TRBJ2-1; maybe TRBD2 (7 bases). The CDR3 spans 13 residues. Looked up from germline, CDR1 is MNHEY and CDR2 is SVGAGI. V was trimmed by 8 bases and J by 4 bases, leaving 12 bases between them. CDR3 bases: TGTGCCAGCTGGAGGGGGGGATACAATGAGCAGTTCTTC. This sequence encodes CASWRGGYNEQFF.

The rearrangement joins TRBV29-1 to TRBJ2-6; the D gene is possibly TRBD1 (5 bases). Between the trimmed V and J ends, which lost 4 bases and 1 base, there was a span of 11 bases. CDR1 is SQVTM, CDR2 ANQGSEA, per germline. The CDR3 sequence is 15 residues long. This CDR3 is CSVVRGESGANVLTF. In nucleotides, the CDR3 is TGCAGCGTTGTTAGGGGCGAATCTGGGGCCAACGTCCTGACTTTC.

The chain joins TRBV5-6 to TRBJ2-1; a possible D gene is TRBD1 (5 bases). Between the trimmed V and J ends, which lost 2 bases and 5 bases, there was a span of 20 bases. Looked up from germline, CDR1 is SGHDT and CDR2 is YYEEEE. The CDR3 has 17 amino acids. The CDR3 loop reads CASSLGRWGSINNEQFF. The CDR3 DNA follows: TGTGCCAGCAGCTTAGGGCGGTGGGGCTCAATAAACAATGAGCAGTTCTTC. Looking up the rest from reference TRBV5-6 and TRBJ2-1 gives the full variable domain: DAGVTQSPTHLIKTRGQQVTLRCSPKSGHDTVSWYQQALGQGPQFIFQYYEEEERQRGNFPDRFSGHQFPNYSSELNVNALLLGDSALYLCASSLGRWGSINNEQFFGPGTRLTVL.

The CDR3 DNA is TGTGCCAGCAGTTTAGTCAGCGGGTCGACCCAGCGGAACCAAAGCACAGATACGCAGTATTTT. Translating gives CASSLVSGSTQRNQSTDTQYF. The chain employs TRBV28 and TRBJ2-3; TRBD2 is a possible D gene (6 bases). There are 21 residues in the CDR3. V was clipped by 2 bases and J by 0 bases, with 27 bases between them. Germline V CDR1 and CDR2: MDHEN, SYDVKM. Variable domain in full (rest from reference TRBV28 and TRBJ2-3): DVKVTQSSRYLVKRTGEKVFLECVQDMDHENMFWYRQDPGLGLRLIYFSYDVKMKEKGDIPEGYSVSREKKERFSLILESASTNQTSMYLCASSLVSGSTQRNQSTDTQYFGPGTRLTVL.

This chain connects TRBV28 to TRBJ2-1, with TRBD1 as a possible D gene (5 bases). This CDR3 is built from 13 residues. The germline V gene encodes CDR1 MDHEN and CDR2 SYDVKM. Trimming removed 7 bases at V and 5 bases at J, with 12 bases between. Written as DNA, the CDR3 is TGTGCCAGCACTCTTCAGGGCAACAATGAGCAGTTCTTC. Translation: CASTLQGNNEQFF. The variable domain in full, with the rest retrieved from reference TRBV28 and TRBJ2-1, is DVKVTQSSRYLVKRTGEKVFLECVQDMDHENMFWYRQDPGLGLRLIYFSYDVKMKEKGDIPEGYSVSREKKERFSLILESASTNQTSMYLCASTLQGNNEQFFGPGTRLTVL.

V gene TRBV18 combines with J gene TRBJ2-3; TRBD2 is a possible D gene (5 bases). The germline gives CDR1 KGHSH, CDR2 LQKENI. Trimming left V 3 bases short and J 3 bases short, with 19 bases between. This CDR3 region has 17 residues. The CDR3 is CASSPNLAKKGTDTQYF. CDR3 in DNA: TGTGCCAGCTCACCCAACCTAGCTAAAAAAGGGACAGATACGCAGTATTTT.

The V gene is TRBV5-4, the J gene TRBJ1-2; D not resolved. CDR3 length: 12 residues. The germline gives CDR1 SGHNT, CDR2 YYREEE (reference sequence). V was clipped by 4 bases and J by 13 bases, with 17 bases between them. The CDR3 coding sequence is TGTGCCAGCAGCCCGGTAGTCGGAGGCCCCACCTTC. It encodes CASSPVVGGPTF.

The CDR3 DNA follows: TGTGCCACCAAGGGACAGGGGGAGTTCAATGAGCAGTTCTTC. This translates into CATKGQGEFNEQFF. The chain combines TRBV19 with TRBJ2-1; 11 nucleotides line up with TRBD1. The CDR3 consists of 14 residues. Trimming cost V 10 bases and J 6 bases; bases outside gene matches: 8. In germline, CDR1 is LNHDA, CDR2 SQIVND (reference sequence).

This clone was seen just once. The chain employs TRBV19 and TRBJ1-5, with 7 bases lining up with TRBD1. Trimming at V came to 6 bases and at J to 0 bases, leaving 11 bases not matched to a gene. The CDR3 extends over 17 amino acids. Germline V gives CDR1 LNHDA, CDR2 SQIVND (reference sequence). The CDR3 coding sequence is TGTGCCAGTAGCCCGGGACAGCGCTTCCATAGCAATCAGCCCCAGCATTTT. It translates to CASSPGQRFHSNQPQHF.

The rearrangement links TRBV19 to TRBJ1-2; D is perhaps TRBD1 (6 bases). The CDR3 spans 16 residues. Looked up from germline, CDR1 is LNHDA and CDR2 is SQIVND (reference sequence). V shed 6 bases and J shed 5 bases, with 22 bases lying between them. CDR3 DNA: TGTGCCAGTAGCTTCCTTGGGGGCAGTCTGAATTATGGCTACACCTTC. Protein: CASSFLGGSLNYGYTF.

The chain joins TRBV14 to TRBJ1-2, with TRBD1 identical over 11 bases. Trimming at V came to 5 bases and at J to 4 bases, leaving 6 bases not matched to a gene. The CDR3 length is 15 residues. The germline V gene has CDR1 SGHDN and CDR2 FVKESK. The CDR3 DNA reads TGTGCCAGCAGCTTAAGGACAGGGGGCGGCTATGGCTACACCTTC. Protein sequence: CASSLRTGGGYGYTF.

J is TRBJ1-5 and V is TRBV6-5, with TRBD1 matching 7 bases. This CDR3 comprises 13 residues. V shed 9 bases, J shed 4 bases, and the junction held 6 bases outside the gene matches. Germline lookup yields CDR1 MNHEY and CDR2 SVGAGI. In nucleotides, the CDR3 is TGTGCCAGTGGGACAGTTTTGAATCAGCCCCAGCATTTT. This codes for CASGTVLNQPQHF.

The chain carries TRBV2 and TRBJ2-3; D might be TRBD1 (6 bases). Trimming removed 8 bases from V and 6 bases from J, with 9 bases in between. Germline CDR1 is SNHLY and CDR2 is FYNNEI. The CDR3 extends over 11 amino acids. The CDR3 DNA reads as TGTGCCAGCGGGGGCCACGATACGCAGTATTTT. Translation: CASGGHDTQYF. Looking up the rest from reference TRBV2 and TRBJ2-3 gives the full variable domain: EPEVTQTPSHQVTQMGQEVILRCVPISNHLYFYWYRQILGQKVEFLVSFYNNEISEKSEIFDDQFSVERPDGSNFTLKIRSTKLEDSAMYFCASGGHDTQYFGPGTRLTVL.

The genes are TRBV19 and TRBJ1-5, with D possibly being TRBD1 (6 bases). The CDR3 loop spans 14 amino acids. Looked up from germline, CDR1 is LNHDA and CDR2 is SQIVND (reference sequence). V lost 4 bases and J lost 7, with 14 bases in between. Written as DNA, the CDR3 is TGTGCCAGTAGTAGGACAGATCTGGGGCAGCCCCAGCATTTT. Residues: CASSRTDLGQPQHF.

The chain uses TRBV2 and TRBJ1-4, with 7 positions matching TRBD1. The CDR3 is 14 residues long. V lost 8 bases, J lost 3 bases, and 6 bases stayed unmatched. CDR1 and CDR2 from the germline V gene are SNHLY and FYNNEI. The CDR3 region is CASGKTGPNEKLFF. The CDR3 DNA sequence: TGTGCCAGCGGAAAGACAGGGCCTAATGAAAAACTGTTTTTT.